One sample yielded the 24 T cell receptor beta chains listed below, sequenced in a study of cytomegalovirus exposure and HLA in healthy donors. Primers: 60 Vbeta forward and 13 Jbeta reverse. Libraries were prepared by immunoSEQ multiplex PCR; TCRdb keeps only in-frame clonotypes and omits some of them. The sample has over 120,000 clones; about four fifths are singletons. Sequencing was performed on PBMCs. The source is a middle-aged man in good health and CMV-seronegative.

The gene calls are TRBV6-1 and TRBJ1-4; D ambiguous. Germline lookup yields CDR1 MNHNS and CDR2 SASEGT. V was cut by 3 bases and J by 5 bases, with 13 bases left in between. The CDR3 totals 15 residues. CDR3 loop: CASSENGGRNEKLFF. The CDR3 nucleotides read TGTGCCAGCAGTGAGAACGGCGGGAGGAATGAAAAACTGTTTTTT.

The rearrangement uses TRBV6-7 and TRBJ1-6; D is undetermined. TRBV6-7 is an ORF, with its function uncertain. V gave up 10 bases and J gave up 13 bases, with 11 bases separating them. CDR3 size: 10 residues. The CDR3 spells CAINGYPLHF. For the CDR3, the DNA is TGTGCCATCAACGGGTATCCCCTCCACTTT.

The chain has TRBV30 and TRBJ2-5, with 11 bases aligning to TRBD2. V gave up 2 bases and J gave up 5 bases; unmatched junction bases: 7. The CDR3 contains 15 residues. CDR1 GTSNPN and CDR2 SVGIG come from the germline V gene (reference sequence). In DNA, the CDR3 is TGTGCCTGGAGTTTTAGCGGGGGGGGTGGGGAGACCCAGTACTTC. Its translation is CAWSFSGGGGETQYF.

This clone showed up just once. The J gene is TRBJ2-1, the V gene TRBV2; 8 bases fit TRBD2. The CDR3 spans 15 residues. The germline CDR1 and CDR2 sequences are SNHLY and FYNNEI. J was trimmed by 4 bases and V by 6 bases; bases with no gene match: 8. This CDR3 reads CASRIFAGGYNEQFF. CDR3 DNA: TGTGCCAGCAGGATCTTCGCGGGGGGTTACAATGAGCAGTTCTTC. Complete variable domain (other parts from reference TRBV2 and TRBJ2-1): EPEVTQTPSHQVTQMGQEVILRCVPISNHLYFYWYRQILGQKVEFLVSFYNNEISEKSEIFDDQFSVERPDGSNFTLKIRSTKLEDSAMYFCASRIFAGGYNEQFFGPGTRLTVL.

The V gene is TRBV5-1, the J gene TRBJ1-1; TRBD1 might be the D (6 bases). CDR1 is SGHRS and CDR2 is YFSETQ in the germline V gene. Deletions cut 6 bases from V and 3 bases from J, with 15 bases between. This CDR3 has 14 residues. CDR3 bases: TGCGCCAGCAATCCCGAGGGGGGGTACACTGAAGCTTTCTTT. Translation gives CASNPEGGYTEAFF.

This clone was counted once. The chain is built from TRBV11-2 and TRBJ1-1; D not resolved. Germline CDR1 and CDR2: SGHAT and FQNNGV. This CDR3 region has 15 residues. The V end was cut by 0 bases, the J end by 2 bases, with 10 bases between. The CDR3 spells CASSLDLAVNTEAFF. The DNA for the CDR3 is TGTGCCAGCAGCTTAGATTTGGCGGTAAACACTGAAGCTTTCTTT.

This chain connects TRBV27 to TRBJ1-4; no firm D call. The CDR3 spans 14 residues. The V end was cut by 6 bases, the J end by 5 bases, with 13 bases between. Germline V lookup: CDR1 MNHEY, CDR2 SMNVEV (reference sequence). CDR3 sequence: CASRYKTTNEKLFF. As DNA, the CDR3 is TGTGCCAGCAGATATAAGACGACAAATGAAAAACTGTTTTTT.

This chain joins TRBV13 and TRBJ1-6, with a possible D match to TRBD1 (6 bases). The V end was cut by 5 bases, the J end by 0 bases, with 14 bases between. The CDR3 loop spans 17 amino acids. Germline V gene data show CDR1 as PRHDT and CDR2 as FYEKMQ (reference sequence). In nucleotides, the CDR3 is TGTGCCAGCAGCCCCCGCGGGGGCGGCTCCTATAATTCACCCCTCCACTTT. Protein product: CASSPRGGGSYNSPLHF.

The J gene is TRBJ2-2, the V gene TRBV10-2; the match to TRBD1 covers 7 bases. The V segment lost 6 bases and the J segment 4 bases; nucleotides outside the gene matches: 5. This CDR3 spans 14 amino acids. Looked up from germline, CDR1 is WSHSY and CDR2 is SAAADI. The CDR3 bases are TGCGCCAGCAGACAGGGGTATCGCACCGGGGAGCTGTTTTTT. It specifies CASRQGYRTGELFF.

On this clone: Other DNA sequences in the sample encode the same CDR3. V is TRBV14 and J is TRBJ1-1; possible D gene TRBD1, 6 bases. The CDR3 consists of 14 residues. From germline, CDR1 is SGHDN and CDR2 FVKESK. Deletions cut 1 base from V and 1 base from J, with 7 bases between. For the CDR3, the DNA is TGTGCCAGCAGCCAAGTCAGGGGGAACACTGAAGCTTTCTTT. Its translation is CASSQVRGNTEAFF.

Only a few counts were recorded for this clone. The CDR3 spells CASSVRVYTEAFF. CDR3 in DNA: TGTGCCAGCAGCGTAAGAGTCTACACTGAAGCTTTCTTT. V is TRBV9 and J is TRBJ1-1, with D unclear. Per germline, CDR1 SGDLS and CDR2 YYNGEE. The CDR3 spans 13 residues. Trimming stripped 1 base from V and 3 bases from J, with 7 bases between.

The chain has TRBV11-3 and TRBJ2-7; TRBD1 matches at 10 bases. Germline CDR1 reads SGHNT; CDR2 reads YENEEA. CDR3 length: 13 residues. With 5 bases clipped from V and 5 bases from J, the junction kept 3 bases outside the gene matches. As DNA, the CDR3 is TGTGCCAGCAGCGAGGGGACAGGGGACGAGCAGTACTTC. It specifies CASSEGTGDEQYF.

The rearrangement joins TRBV7-2 to TRBJ2-3; 8 positions match TRBD1. J was trimmed by 7 bases and V by 5 bases; bases with no gene match: 5. The CDR3 loop spans 13 amino acids. Germline V gene lookup returns CDR1 SGHTA and CDR2 FQGNSA. CDR3 coding DNA: TGTGCCAGCAGCCCACAGGGGGGAAATACGCAGTATTTT. Translated: CASSPQGGNTQYF.

V is TRBV2 and J is TRBJ1-3; D is unclear. Trimming left V 3 bases short and J 0 bases short, with 6 bases between. The CDR3 covers 14 residues. The germline V gene encodes CDR1 SNHLY and CDR2 FYNNEI. CDR3 DNA: TGTGCCAGCAGTGAGGGGAGCTCTGGAAACACCATATATTTT. It encodes CASSEGSSGNTIYF.

The chain recombines TRBV7-2 with TRBJ2-2; D may be TRBD1 (6 bases). There are 14 residues in the CDR3. The V end was cut by 6 bases, the J end by 2 bases, with 10 bases between. Germline V gene lookup returns CDR1 SGHTA and CDR2 FQGNSA. The CDR3 loop is CASSVQGNTGELFF. In DNA form, the CDR3 reads TGTGCCAGCAGTGTACAGGGTAACACCGGGGAGCTGTTTTTT.

In DNA, the CDR3 is TGTGCCAGCTCACCCCGGGACAGGGGGCGGGAGCAGTACTTC. Translation gives CASSPRDRGREQYF. The rearrangement uses TRBV18 and TRBJ2-7; 12 positions agree with TRBD1. Germline V gene data show CDR1 as KGHSH and CDR2 as LQKENI. The trim removed 3 bases at V and 7 bases at J, leaving 4 bases unmatched. This CDR3 has 14 residues.

The chain uses TRBV25-1 and TRBJ1-1; 7 bases are shared with TRBD1. There are 15 residues in the CDR3. The germline V gene encodes CDR1 MGHDK and CDR2 SYGVNS. Trimming took 6 bases from V and 5 from J; bases not matched to a gene: 12. CDR3 DNA: TGTGCCAGCAGCCCCACGGGACAGTGGCGAACTGAAGCTTTCTTT. This encodes CASSPTGQWRTEAFF.

This chain joins TRBV28 and TRBJ1-1; 9 nucleotides line up with TRBD1. CDR1 is MDHEN and CDR2 is SYDVKM in the germline V gene. This CDR3 has 15 amino acids. V lost 6 bases to trimming and J lost 3 bases; unmatched junction nucleotides: 8. The CDR3 sequence is CASSPRGQGDTEAFF. The DNA for the CDR3 is TGTGCCAGCAGCCCTCGGGGACAGGGTGACACTGAAGCTTTCTTT.

The V gene is TRBV10-1, the J gene TRBJ1-5; 12 bases fit TRBD1. CDR1 and CDR2 (germline): WNHNN, SYGVQD (reference sequence). The V segment lost 7 bases and the J segment 1 base; nucleotides outside the gene matches: 17. CDR3 size: 20 residues. In DNA, the CDR3 is TGCGCCAGCAAACGAAAGAGGGACAGGGGGCGCCGAGGAAGCAATCAGCCCCAGCATTTT. This codes for CASKRKRDRGRRGSNQPQHF.

V is TRBV29-1 and J is TRBJ2-7; D not resolved. Germline loops: CDR1 SQVTM, CDR2 ANQGSEA. The CDR3 is made up of 12 amino acids. Trimming stripped 7 bases from V and 2 bases from J, with 12 bases between. The CDR3 coding sequence is TGCAGCGCCGGTGGGCTAACCTACGAGCAGTACTTC. Protein sequence: CSAGGLTYEQYF.

This chain joins TRBV4-1 and TRBJ2-7; 7 bases line up with TRBD2. This CDR3 spans 13 amino acids. CDR1 and CDR2 from the germline V gene are MGHRA and YSYEKL. V dropped 3 bases and J dropped 7; count of bases not matched to a gene: 6. The CDR3 protein is CASSQPGTIEQYF. DNA of the CDR3: TGCGCCAGCAGCCAGCCCGGGACTATAGAGCAGTACTTC.

This clone was recorded a few times. In DNA form, the CDR3 reads TGTGCCAGCAGTTTAATTGGCAGAACTAACTATGGCTACACCTTC. Its protein is CASSLIGRTNYGYTF. The chain couples TRBV28 to TRBJ1-2; D uncertain. CDR3 length equals 15 residues. With 2 bases removed from V and 0 bases from J, the gap between germline ends came to 10 bases. CDR1 and CDR2 from the germline V gene are MDHEN and SYDVKM.

V and J are TRBV6-1 and TRBJ2-7; 9 nucleotides match TRBD1. Germline CDR1 reads MNHNS; CDR2 reads SASEGT. This CDR3 comprises 14 residues. V shed 8 bases and J 0 bases; nucleotides not matched to a gene: 5. The CDR3 loop is CASQTGGSSYEQYF. The CDR3 DNA reads as TGTGCCAGCCAGACAGGGGGAAGCTCCTACGAGCAGTACTTC.

V and J are TRBV29-1 and TRBJ1-5; 8 nucleotides line up with TRBD1. The germline CDR1 and CDR2 sequences are SQVTM and ANQGSEA. The CDR3 has 14 residues. J lost 5 bases, V lost 4 bases, and 7 bases had no gene match. The CDR3 nucleotides read TGCAGCGTTGTCGACAGGGGAACCCATCAGCCCCAGCATTTT. Amino acids: CSVVDRGTHQPQHF.